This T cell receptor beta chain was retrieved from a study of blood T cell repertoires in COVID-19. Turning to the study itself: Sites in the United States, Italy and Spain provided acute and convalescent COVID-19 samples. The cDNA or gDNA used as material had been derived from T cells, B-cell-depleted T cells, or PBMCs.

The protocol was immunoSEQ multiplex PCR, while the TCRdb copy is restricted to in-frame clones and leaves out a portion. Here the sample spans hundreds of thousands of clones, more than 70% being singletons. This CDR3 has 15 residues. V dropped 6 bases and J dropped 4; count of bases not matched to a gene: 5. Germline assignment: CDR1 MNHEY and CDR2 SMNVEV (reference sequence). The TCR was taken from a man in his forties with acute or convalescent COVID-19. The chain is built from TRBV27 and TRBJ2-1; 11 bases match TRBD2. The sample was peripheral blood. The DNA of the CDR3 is TGTGCCAGCAGAATAGCGGGGGGGCCTTACAATGAGCAGTTCTTC. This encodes CASRIAGGPYNEQFF.